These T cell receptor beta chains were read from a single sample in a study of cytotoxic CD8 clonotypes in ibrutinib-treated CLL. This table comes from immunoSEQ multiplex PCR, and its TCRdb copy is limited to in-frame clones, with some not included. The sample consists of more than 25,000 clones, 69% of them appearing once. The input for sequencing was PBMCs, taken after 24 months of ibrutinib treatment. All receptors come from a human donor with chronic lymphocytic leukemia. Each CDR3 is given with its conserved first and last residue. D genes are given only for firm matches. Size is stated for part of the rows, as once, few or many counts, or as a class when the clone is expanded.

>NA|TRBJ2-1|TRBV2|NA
TGTGCCAGCAGTGAAACCTTCCCGGAGCAGTTCTTC
CASSETFPEQFF
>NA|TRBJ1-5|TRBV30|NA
TGTGCCTGGAGTGTTCTGGCAGGGGATCAGCCCCAGCATTTT
CAWSVLAGDQPQHF
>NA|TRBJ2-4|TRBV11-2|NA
TGTGCCAGCAGCCAAAATCCCGGGGGAAACATTCAGTACTTC
CASSQNPGGNIQYF
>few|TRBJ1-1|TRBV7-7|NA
TGTGCTAGCAGCTTAGCGGCGAACACTGAAGCTTTCTTT
CASSLAANTEAFF
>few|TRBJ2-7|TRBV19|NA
TGTGCCAGTAGTAAGGGAGGCAGTAGCTATTACGAGCAGTACTTC
CASSKGGSSYYEQYF
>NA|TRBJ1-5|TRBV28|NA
TGTGCCAGCAGTTTATCCTCCTTGGGGAGCAATCAGCCCCAGCATTTT
CASSLSSLGSNQPQHF
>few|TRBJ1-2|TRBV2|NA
TGTGCCACCACACAGAACTATGGCTACACCTTC
CATTQNYGYTF
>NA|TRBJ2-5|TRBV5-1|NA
TGCGCCAGCAGCCCGGGGTACCGGCGGGAGACCCAGTACTTC
CASSPGYRRETQYF
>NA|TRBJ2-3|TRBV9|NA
TGTGCCAGCAGCCCAGCTCTGGATACGCAGTATTTT
CASSPALDTQYF
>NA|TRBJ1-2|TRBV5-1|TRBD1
TGCGCCAGCAGCTTGGGCGGCGCAGGGGGCGGGTATGGCTACACCTTC
CASSLGGAGGGYGYTF
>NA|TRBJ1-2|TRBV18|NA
TGTGCCAGCTCACCACCGTCGGGGACACAGTATGGCTACACCTTC
CASSPPSGTQYGYTF
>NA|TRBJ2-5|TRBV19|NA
TGTGCCAGTAGTAACGGACCAGGTTTAGAGACCCAGTACTTC
CASSNGPGLETQYF
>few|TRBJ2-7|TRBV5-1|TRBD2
TGCGCCAGCAGGGGGTTTAGCGGGGGATACGAGCAGTACTTC
CASRGFSGGYEQYF
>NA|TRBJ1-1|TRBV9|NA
TGTGCCAGCAGCCCCCGCAGGAAAAGGAACACTGAAGCTTTCTTT
CASSPRRKRNTEAFF
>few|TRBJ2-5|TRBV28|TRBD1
TGTGCCAGCAGCCCTTGGACAGGGGGCCGGAAGACCCAGTACTTC
CASSPWTGGRKTQYF
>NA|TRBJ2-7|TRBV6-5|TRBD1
TGTGCCAGCAGTTACTCCCGGACAGGGTTCTACGAGCAGTACTTC
CASSYSRTGFYEQYF
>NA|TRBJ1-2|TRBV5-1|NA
TGCGCCAGCAGCTTGGGGGACGGAAGTAACTATGGCTACACCTTC
CASSLGDGSNYGYTF
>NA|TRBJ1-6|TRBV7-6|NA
TGTGCCCCTGCGAGGGTAGGGAATTCACCCCTCCACTTT
CAPARVGNSPLHF
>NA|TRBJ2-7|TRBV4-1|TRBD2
TGCGCCAGCAGCCAAGACCGAGCGGGGACCCCCCCCTACGAGCAGTACTTC
CASSQDRAGTPPYEQYF
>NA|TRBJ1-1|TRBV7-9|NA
TGTGCCAGCAGCTCCAAAGGGGGGTGGGACACTGAAGCTTTCTTT
CASSSKGGWDTEAFF
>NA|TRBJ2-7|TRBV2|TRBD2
TGTGCCAGCAGTCTAGCGGGGGGGGCTTTCGAGCAGTACTTC
CASSLAGGAFEQYF
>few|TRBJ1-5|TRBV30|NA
TGTGCCTGGAGTGCGGGCAGGCGATCCAATCAGCCCCAGCATTTT
CAWSAGRRSNQPQHF
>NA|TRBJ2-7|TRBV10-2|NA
TGCGCCAGCAGTGAACCCGGACGGAGGGTCTACGAGCAGTACTTC
CASSEPGRRVYEQYF
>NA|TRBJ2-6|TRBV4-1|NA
TGCGCCAGCAGCCAAGACTTGCTAGGCAGGGTGTCTGGGGCCAACGTCCTGACTTTC
CASSQDLLGRVSGANVLTF
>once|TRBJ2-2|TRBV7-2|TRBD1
TGTGCCAGCAGCTTGACAGGGGGCAACACCGGGGAGCTGTTTTTT
CASSLTGGNTGELFF
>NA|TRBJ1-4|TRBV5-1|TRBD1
TGCGCCAGCAGCTTGCGATCAAGGACAGGGGCGAATGAAAAACTGTTTTTT
CASSLRSRTGANEKLFF
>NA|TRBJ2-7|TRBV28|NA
TGTGCCAGCAGCTCTACGTGGTACGAGCAGTACTTC
CASSSTWYEQYF
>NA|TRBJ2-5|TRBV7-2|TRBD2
TGTGCCAGCAGCTCAGGACTAGCGGGCCACCAAGAGACCCAGTACTTC
CASSSGLAGHQETQYF
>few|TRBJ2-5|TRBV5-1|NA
TGCGCCAGCAGCGCCGGAAGGGGGGACTCCAGGGAGACCCAGTACTTC
CASSAGRGDSRETQYF
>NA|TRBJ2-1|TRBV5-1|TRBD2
TGCGCCAGCAGCTCCGGACTAGCGGTGAACTCCTACAATGAGCAGTTCTTC
CASSSGLAVNSYNEQFF
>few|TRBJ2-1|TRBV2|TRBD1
TGTGCCAGCAGTGGAACGTTCCGGGACAGGGGGCTCAGTGAGCAGTTCTTC
CASSGTFRDRGLSEQFF
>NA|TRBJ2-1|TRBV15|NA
TGTGCCACCAGCAGAGATGTGGGCGGCAATGAGCAGTTCTTC
CATSRDVGGNEQFF
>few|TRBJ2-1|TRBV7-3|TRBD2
TGTGCCAGCAGCTTAGGGGGGGAATCCTACAATGAGCAGTTCTTC
CASSLGGESYNEQFF
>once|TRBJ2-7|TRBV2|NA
TGTGCCAGCAACAGAATCTACGAGCAGTACTTC
CASNRIYEQYF
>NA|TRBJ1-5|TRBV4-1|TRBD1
TGCGCCAGCAGCCCAGACAGGGTCTCACGGCAGCCCCAGCATTTT
CASSPDRVSRQPQHF
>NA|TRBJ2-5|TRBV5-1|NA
TGCGCCAGCAGCCGAGGGGGGGACCAAGAGACCCAGTACTTC
CASSRGGDQETQYF
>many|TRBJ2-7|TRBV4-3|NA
TGCGCCAGCAAGTGTGACGAGCAGTACTTC
CASKCDEQYF